This passage covers 18 T cell receptor beta chains from one sample sequenced in a study of identical twins. TCRdb itself ran the 5' RACE reads through MiXCR, one entry per CDR3 protein. The table has some 460,000 distinct CDR3 sequences, approximately 14% seen once; the top ten hold more than 0.5%. The data also belong to a second study, concerning yellow fever vaccine responses in identical twins.

The sample was CD4+ T cells sorted from blood. Every receptor here comes from a young woman in good health.

This clonotype has a count of ten or more. The chain has TRBV5-1 and TRBJ2-1, with D possibly TRBD2 on 6 matching bases. CDR3 length: 16 residues. Germline values: CDR1 SGHRS, CDR2 YFSETQ. V dropped 4 bases and J dropped 4 bases, with 18 bases sitting between them. This CDR3 reads CASSPVAVEGYNEQFF. The CDR3 region has the DNA TGCGCCAGCAGCCCCGTAGCGGTCGAGGGGTACAATGAGCAGTTCTTC.

The CDR3 DNA reads TGTGCCTGGAGTGTGGACAGGGCCTCCTACGAGCAGTACTTC. Protein sequence: CAWSVDRASYEQYF. V usage is TRBV30 and J usage is TRBJ2-7; 8 nucleotides agree with TRBD1. J gave up 0 bases and V 0 bases, and 1 base lay outside the gene matches. The germline V gene encodes CDR1 GTSNPN and CDR2 SVGIG (reference sequence). The CDR3 is 14 residues long.

Ten or more counts support this clonotype. This chain links TRBV12-3 or TRBV12-4 with TRBJ1-5, with D perhaps TRBD1 (6 bases). The length of the CDR3 is 13 residues. The V end lost 6 bases, the J end lost 4 bases, and 10 bases lay between the germline ends. This chain's CDR3 is CASSFRGNQPQHF. Written as DNA, the CDR3 is TGTGCCAGCAGCTTCAGGGGAAATCAGCCCCAGCATTTT.

The V gene is TRBV4-2, the J gene TRBJ2-5, with D perhaps TRBD1 or TRBD2 (5 bases each). This CDR3 region has 11 residues. Per germline, CDR1 LGHNA and CDR2 YNFKEQ. V lost 6 bases and J lost 5, with 7 bases in between. CDR3 residues: CASRGEETQYF. The CDR3 DNA reads as TGTGCCAGCAGGGGGGAGGAGACCCAGTACTTC.

This clonotype came up a few times. This chain connects TRBV6-1 to TRBJ2-7; 10 bases line up with TRBD2. Germline V gene data show CDR1 as MNHNS and CDR2 as SASEGT. After removal of 9 bases from V and 6 bases from J, the junction contained 11 bases not matched to a gene. The CDR3 runs to 14 residues. The CDR3 DNA reads TGTGCCAGTAAGGCGGGGACTAGCGAGTTCGAGCAGTACTTC. It translates to CASKAGTSEFEQYF.

This clonotype was observed many times. The V gene is TRBV29-1, the J gene TRBJ2-5; D is uncertain. Between the trimmed V and J ends, which lost 7 bases and 4 bases, there was a span of 19 bases. CDR3 size: 14 residues. Germline lookup yields CDR1 SQVTM and CDR2 ANQGSEA. This CDR3 reads CSAVDGSRPETQYF. In DNA, the CDR3 is TGCAGCGCCGTGGATGGGTCCCGCCCAGAGACCCAGTACTTC.

The chain combines TRBV10-3 with TRBJ1-2; D perhaps matches TRBD1 (5 bases). This CDR3 has 14 residues. V lost 2 bases and J lost 8, with 15 bases in between. CDR1 is ENHRY and CDR2 is SYGVKD in the germline V gene. The DNA of the CDR3 is TGTGCCATCAGTGAGCTGGGGGTGGGGAACGGCTACACCTTC. Its protein is CAISELGVGNGYTF.

This chain links TRBV12-3 or TRBV12-4 with TRBJ2-2; unclear D gene. With 6 bases removed from V and 0 bases from J, the gap between germline ends came to 8 bases. This CDR3 contains 14 residues. CDR3 in amino acids: CASRFSTNTGELFF. The CDR3 DNA is TGTGCCAGCAGGTTCTCCACGAACACCGGGGAGCTGTTTTTT.

This clonotype showed up just a few times. V usage is TRBV6-1 and J usage is TRBJ2-7, with 7 bases aligning to TRBD2. Germline CDR1 and CDR2: MNHNS and SASEGT. The CDR3 has 13 amino acids. The V segment lost 6 bases and the J segment 3 bases; nucleotides outside the gene matches: 5. This CDR3 is CASSRTSIYEQYF. CDR3 in DNA: TGTGCCAGCAGCCGGACTAGTATCTACGAGCAGTACTTC.

The sample holds a few counts of this clonotype. The rearrangement joins TRBV24-1 to TRBJ2-1; maybe TRBD2 (7 bases). CDR1 is KGHDR and CDR2 is SFDVKD in the germline V gene. V lost 0 bases and J lost 5, with 13 bases in between. This CDR3 is built from 16 residues. In DNA form, the CDR3 reads TGTGCCACCAGTGATTTGACGGGGGCGGGGGACAATGAGCAGTTCTTC. Translating gives CATSDLTGAGDNEQFF.

This clonotype was seen more than once but under ten times. V and J are TRBV12-3 or TRBV12-4 and TRBJ2-1; the D gene is possibly TRBD1 (7 bases). The length of the CDR3 is 15 residues. Deletions cut 7 bases from V and 7 bases from J, with 20 bases between. The CDR3 loop is CASTMGGTAPNEQFF. The DNA for the CDR3 is TGTGCCAGCACAATGGGCGGGACAGCTCCTAATGAGCAGTTCTTC.

The chain recombines TRBV6-2 or TRBV6-3 with TRBJ2-1; 7 bases fit TRBD2. CDR3 length equals 16 residues. Germline CDR1 and CDR2: MNHEY and SVGEGT. With 3 bases clipped from V and 4 bases from J, the junction kept 9 bases outside the gene matches. In DNA, the CDR3 is TGTGCCAGCAGTTATAAGGCCCGGCGGGAGTACAATGAGCAGTTCTTC. Translating gives CASSYKARREYNEQFF.

The chain carries TRBV3-1 and TRBJ2-7; D perhaps matches TRBD1 (5 bases). This CDR3 is 14 amino acids long. CDR1 LGHDT and CDR2 YNNKEL come from the germline V gene (reference sequence). The ends were cut back, 0 bases at V and 4 bases at J, with 10 bases in the middle. This chain's CDR3 is CASSQEVAGYEQYF. Here the CDR3 DNA reads TGTGCCAGCAGCCAAGAGGTGGCAGGGTACGAGCAGTACTTC.

The sample holds a few counts of this clonotype. The J gene is TRBJ2-3, the V gene TRBV29-1; no definite D call. Per the germline V gene, CDR1 is SQVTM and CDR2 is ANQGSEA. V lost 3 bases to trimming and J lost 0 bases, with 10 bases between them. The CDR3 runs to 14 residues. The CDR3 reads CSVESTRSTDTQYF. DNA of the CDR3: TGCAGCGTTGAGTCGACGAGAAGCACAGATACGCAGTATTTT.

Ten or more counts support this clonotype. The V and J genes are TRBV5-1 and TRBJ2-7; 7 bases map to TRBD1. Trimming cost V 0 bases and J 2 bases; bases outside gene matches: 8. The CDR3 has 16 residues. The V gene's germline CDR1 is SGHRS and CDR2 YFSETQ. The CDR3 nucleotides read TGCGCCAGCAGCTTGGAGGGACAGACTTTAACCTACGAGCAGTACTTC. Translated, it gives CASSLEGQTLTYEQYF.

The CDR3 reads CASSLGSSQTPTYEQYF. CDR3 in DNA: TGCGCCAGCAGCTTGGGGTCTAGCCAAACCCCAACCTACGAGCAGTACTTC. This chain joins TRBV5-1 and TRBJ2-7, with D possibly being TRBD2 (5 bases). The V end was cut by 0 bases, the J end by 2 bases, with 18 bases between. Germline CDR1 reads SGHRS; CDR2 reads YFSETQ. This CDR3 has 17 amino acids.

This clonotype came up a few times. V is TRBV24-1 and J is TRBJ2-1; TRBD2 matches at 9 bases. With 11 bases clipped from V and 2 bases from J, the junction kept 6 bases outside the gene matches. CDR3 length: 14 residues. In germline, CDR1 is KGHDR, CDR2 SFDVKD. This chain's CDR3 is CARISGGTYNEQFF. The CDR3, as DNA: TGTGCCAGGATTAGCGGGGGAACCTACAATGAGCAGTTCTTC.

There are a few counts of this clonotype. The chain recombines TRBV29-1 with TRBJ1-1; D not certain. The germline V gene has CDR1 SQVTM and CDR2 ANQGSEA. This CDR3 is 10 amino acids long. Trimming left V 5 bases short and J 2 bases short, with 3 bases between. CDR3 in DNA: TGCAGCGTTACTAACACTGAAGCTTTCTTT. This codes for CSVTNTEAFF.